The sequence of this TCR beta chain was determined in a study of blood T cell repertoires in COVID-19. Study-wide background: Acute-phase and convalescent COVID-19 samples originated in the United States, Italy and Spain. In each case, the material was cDNA or gDNA derived from T cells, B-cell-depleted T cells, or PBMCs.

Per the authors' pipeline: Counts of nucleated cells, estimated from reference gene primer amplification, were obtained. Produced via immunoSEQ multiplex PCR; TCRdb's table is partial and in-frame only. V and J calls and clone size follow that table, whereas D and trimming were derived from the DNA. The sample consists of roughly 190,000 clones, approximately 87% of them appearing once. V lost 3 bases and J lost 7, with 19 bases in between. Germline lookup yields CDR1 MDHEN and CDR2 SYDVKM. This CDR3 spans 15 amino acids. In Seattle, patients joined the study during active infection and were tracked longitudinally.

The chain is built from TRBV28 and TRBJ2-7; a possible D gene is TRBD2 (6 bases). The sequenced material came from peripheral blood. The sequence was collected from a woman aged 55 to 70 with COVID-19, enrolled during active disease. The chain's CDR3 is CASSFRDSSSGEQYF. Written as DNA, the CDR3 is TGTGCCAGCAGTTTTAGGGACTCTTCTTCGGGGGAGCAGTACTTC.